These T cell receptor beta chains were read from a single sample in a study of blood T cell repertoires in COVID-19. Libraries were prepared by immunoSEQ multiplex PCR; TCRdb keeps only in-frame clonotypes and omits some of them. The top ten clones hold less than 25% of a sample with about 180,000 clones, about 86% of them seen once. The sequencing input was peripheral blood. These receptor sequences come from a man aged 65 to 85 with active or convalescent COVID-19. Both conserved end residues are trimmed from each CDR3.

ATSRGGQGKSRGGYT,TRBJ1-2,TRBV15
ASSQGLSYGYT,TRBJ1-2,TRBV4-1
ASRRGTGGYNEQF,TRBJ2-1,TRBV10-1
ASSSGTYEQY,TRBJ2-7,TRBV7-2
ASSLQGYSTEAF,TRBJ1-1,TRBV7-9
ASSSGHRTDTQY,TRBJ2-3,TRBV19
ASRGTPVSNQPQH,TRBJ1-5,TRBV28
ASSRGKSGYT,TRBJ1-2,TRBV25-1
ASSFTTASTEAF,TRBJ1-1,TRBV6-6
ASTVFEKLF,TRBJ1-4,TRBV6-5
SVTGTGGTEAF,TRBJ1-1,TRBV29-1
ASSLAAGGQETQY,TRBJ2-5,TRBV7-9
ATSDPGQGGGEAF,TRBJ1-1,TRBV24-1
ASSVDSGPHRGGYT,TRBJ1-2,TRBV9
ASSQTSGVNTGELF,TRBJ2-2,TRBV7-2
ASSLSKRTGGNSPLH,TRBJ1-6,TRBV7-2
ASSDLGGRADNEQF,TRBJ2-1,TRBV6-4
ASSLGGAGGSYNEQF,TRBJ2-1,TRBV11-3
AWSVRGRGNQPQH,TRBJ1-5,TRBV30
ASTRGPNSNQPQH,TRBJ1-5,TRBV6-5
ASSSSRTGRETQY,TRBJ2-5,TRBV6-6
ASSDSQGNGYT,TRBJ1-2,TRBV7-2
ASSLGPGSYEQY,TRBJ2-7,TRBV11-2